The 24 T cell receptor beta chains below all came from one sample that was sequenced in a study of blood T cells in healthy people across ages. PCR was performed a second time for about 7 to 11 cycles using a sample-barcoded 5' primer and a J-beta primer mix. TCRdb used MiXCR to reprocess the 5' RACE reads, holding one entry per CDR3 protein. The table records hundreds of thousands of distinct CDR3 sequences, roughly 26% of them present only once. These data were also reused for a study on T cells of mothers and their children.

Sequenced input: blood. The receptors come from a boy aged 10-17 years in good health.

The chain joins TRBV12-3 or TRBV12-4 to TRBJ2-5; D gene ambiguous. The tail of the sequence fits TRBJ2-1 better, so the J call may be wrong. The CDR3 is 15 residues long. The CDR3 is CASSLSQVAYNEQFF. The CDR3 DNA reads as TGTGCCAGCAGTTTGTCGCAGGTGGCCTACAATGAGCAGTTCTTC.

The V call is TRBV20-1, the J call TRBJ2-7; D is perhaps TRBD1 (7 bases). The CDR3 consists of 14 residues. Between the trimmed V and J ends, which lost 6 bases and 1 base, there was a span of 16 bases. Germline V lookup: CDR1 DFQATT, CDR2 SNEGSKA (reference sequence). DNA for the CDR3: TGCAGTGCCTCTGGGGCAGGGGGGTCCTACGAGCAGTACTTC. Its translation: CSASGAGGSYEQYF.

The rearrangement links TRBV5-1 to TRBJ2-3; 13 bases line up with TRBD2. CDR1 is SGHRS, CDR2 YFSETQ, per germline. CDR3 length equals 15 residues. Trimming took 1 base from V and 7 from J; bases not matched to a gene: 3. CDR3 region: CASSLSTSGGNTQYF. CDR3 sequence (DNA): TGCGCCAGCAGCTTGTCGACTAGCGGGGGGAATACGCAGTATTTT.

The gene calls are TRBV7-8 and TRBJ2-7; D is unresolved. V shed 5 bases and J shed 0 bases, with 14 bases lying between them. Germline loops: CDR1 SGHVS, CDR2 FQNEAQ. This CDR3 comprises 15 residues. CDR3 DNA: TGTGCCAGCAGCCCCGGGCTGTCCCGCTCCTACGAGCAGTACTTC. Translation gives CASSPGLSRSYEQYF.

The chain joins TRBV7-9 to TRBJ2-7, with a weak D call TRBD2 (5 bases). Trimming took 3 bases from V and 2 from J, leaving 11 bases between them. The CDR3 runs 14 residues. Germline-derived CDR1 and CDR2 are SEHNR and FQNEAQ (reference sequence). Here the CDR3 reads CASSFPGFPYEQYF. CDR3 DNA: TGTGCCAGCAGCTTTCCGGGATTCCCCTACGAGCAGTACTTC.

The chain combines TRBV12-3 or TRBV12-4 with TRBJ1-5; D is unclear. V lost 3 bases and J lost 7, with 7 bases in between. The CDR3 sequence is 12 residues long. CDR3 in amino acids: CASSFARQPQHF. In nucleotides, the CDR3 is TGTGCCAGCAGTTTTGCTAGACAGCCCCAGCATTTT.

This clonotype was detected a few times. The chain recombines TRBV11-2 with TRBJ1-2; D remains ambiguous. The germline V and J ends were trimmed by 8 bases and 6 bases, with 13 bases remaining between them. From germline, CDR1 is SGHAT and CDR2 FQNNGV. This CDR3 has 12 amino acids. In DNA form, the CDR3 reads TGTGCCAGCTTCCGTCAGGTTGATGGCTACACCTTC. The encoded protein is CASFRQVDGYTF.

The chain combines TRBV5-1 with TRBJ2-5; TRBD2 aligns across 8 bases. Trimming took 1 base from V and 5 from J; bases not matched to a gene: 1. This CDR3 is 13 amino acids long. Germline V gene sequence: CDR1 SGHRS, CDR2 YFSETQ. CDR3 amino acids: CASSLQRGETQYF. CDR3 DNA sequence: TGCGCCAGCAGCTTGCAGCGGGGGGAGACCCAGTACTTC.

The CDR3 loop is CASTSQGPTGELFF. CDR3 DNA: TGTGCCAGCACCTCGCAGGGTCCCACCGGGGAGCTGTTTTTT. This chain uses TRBV7-9 with TRBJ2-2; possibly TRBD1 for D (5 bases). V was shortened by 7 bases and J by 4 bases, with 13 bases between the two germline ends. From germline, CDR1 is SEHNR and CDR2 FQNEAQ (reference sequence). The CDR3 has 14 residues.

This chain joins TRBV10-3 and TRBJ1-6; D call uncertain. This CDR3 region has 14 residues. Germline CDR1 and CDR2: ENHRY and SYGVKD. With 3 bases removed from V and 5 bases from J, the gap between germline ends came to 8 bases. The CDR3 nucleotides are TGTGCCATCAGTGAAGCACACCATAATTCACCCCTCCACTTT. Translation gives CAISEAHHNSPLHF.

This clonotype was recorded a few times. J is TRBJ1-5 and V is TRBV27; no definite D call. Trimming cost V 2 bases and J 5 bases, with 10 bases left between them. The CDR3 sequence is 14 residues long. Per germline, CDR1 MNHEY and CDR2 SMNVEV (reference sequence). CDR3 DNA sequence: TGTGCCAGCAGTTTAGGTCCCTGGGATCAGCCCCAGCATTTT. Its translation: CASSLGPWDQPQHF.

The CDR3 DNA reads TGTGCCAGCAGCCCAGGGGTCCTGAATGAAAAACTGTTTTTT. As protein: CASSPGVLNEKLFF. The chain recombines TRBV3-1 with TRBJ1-4; possible D gene TRBD1, 6 bases. V was trimmed by 4 bases and J by 5 bases, leaving 11 bases between them. The CDR3 runs 14 residues. Germline V gene lookup returns CDR1 LGHDT and CDR2 YNNKEL (reference sequence).

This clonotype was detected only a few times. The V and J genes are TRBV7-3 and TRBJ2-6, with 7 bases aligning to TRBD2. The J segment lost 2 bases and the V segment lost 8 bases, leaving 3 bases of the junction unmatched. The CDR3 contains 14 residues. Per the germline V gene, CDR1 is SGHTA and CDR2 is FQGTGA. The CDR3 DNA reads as TGTGCCAGCGGGGGGGGAACTGGGGCCAACGTCCTGACTTTC. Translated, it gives CASGGGTGANVLTF.

This CDR3 is CSASRDRGYEQYF. The CDR3 DNA reads TGCAGTGCTAGCAGGGACAGGGGATACGAGCAGTACTTC. The chain is built from TRBV20-1 and TRBJ2-7, with 10 bases that match TRBD1. The germline V gene has CDR1 DFQATT and CDR2 SNEGSKA (reference sequence). V was pared by 3 bases and J by 4 bases, with 3 bases of the junction left unmatched. The CDR3 spans 13 residues.

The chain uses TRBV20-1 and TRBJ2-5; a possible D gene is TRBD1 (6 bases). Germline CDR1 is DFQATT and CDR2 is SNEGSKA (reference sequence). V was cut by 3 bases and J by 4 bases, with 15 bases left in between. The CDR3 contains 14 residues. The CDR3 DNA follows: TGCAGTGCTAGTGATTGGGGGCACCGAGAGACCCAGTACTTC. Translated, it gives CSASDWGHRETQYF.

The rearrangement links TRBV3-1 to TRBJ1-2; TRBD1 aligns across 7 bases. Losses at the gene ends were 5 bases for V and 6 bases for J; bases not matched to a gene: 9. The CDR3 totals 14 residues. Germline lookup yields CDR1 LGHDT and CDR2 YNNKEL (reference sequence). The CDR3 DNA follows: TGTGCCAGCAGCACTCAGGTCGGGACAGATGGCTACACCTTC. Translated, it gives CASSTQVGTDGYTF.

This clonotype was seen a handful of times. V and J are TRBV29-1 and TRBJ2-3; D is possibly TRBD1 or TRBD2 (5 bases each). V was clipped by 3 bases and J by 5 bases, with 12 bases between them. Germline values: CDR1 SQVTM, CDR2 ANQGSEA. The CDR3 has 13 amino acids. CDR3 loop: CSVEGTAGDTQYF. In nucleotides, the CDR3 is TGCAGCGTTGAGGGGACGGCGGGAGATACGCAGTATTTT.

CDR3 residues: CSVVRDSANTGELFF. DNA for the CDR3: TGCAGCGTTGTGCGGGACAGCGCGAACACCGGGGAGCTGTTTTTT. The chain joins TRBV29-1 to TRBJ2-2; maybe TRBD1 (7 bases). The CDR3 is made up of 15 amino acids. Germline V CDR1 and CDR2: SQVTM, ANQGSEA. V shed 4 bases and J shed 0 bases, with 12 bases lying between them.

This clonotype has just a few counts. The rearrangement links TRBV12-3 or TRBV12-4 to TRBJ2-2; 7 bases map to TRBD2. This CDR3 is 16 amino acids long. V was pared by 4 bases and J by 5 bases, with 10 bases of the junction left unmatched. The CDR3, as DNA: TGTGCCAGCAGTTGGTCCGGGGGGATAGGGACCGGGGAGCTGTTTTTT. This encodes CASSWSGGIGTGELFF.

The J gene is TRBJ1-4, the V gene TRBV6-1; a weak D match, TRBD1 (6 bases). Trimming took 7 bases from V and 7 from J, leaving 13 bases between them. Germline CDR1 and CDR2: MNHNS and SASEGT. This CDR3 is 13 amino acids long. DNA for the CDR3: TGTGCCAGCATGGAACAGGGAGGTGAAAAACTGTTTTTT. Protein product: CASMEQGGEKLFF.

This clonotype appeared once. CDR3: CSARPPGVLLGTQYF. In nucleotides, the CDR3 is TGCAGTGCTAGACCACCCGGAGTTTTATTGGGGACCCAGTACTTC. The rearrangement joins TRBV20-1 to TRBJ2-5; D uncertain. V lost 2 bases, J lost 7 bases, and 20 bases lay in between. The V gene's germline CDR1 is DFQATT and CDR2 SNEGSKA (reference sequence). CDR3 length equals 15 residues.

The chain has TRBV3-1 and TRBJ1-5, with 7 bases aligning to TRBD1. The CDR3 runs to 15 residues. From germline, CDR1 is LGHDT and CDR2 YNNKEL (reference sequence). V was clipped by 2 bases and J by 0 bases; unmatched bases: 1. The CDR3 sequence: CASSQRTGSNQPQHF. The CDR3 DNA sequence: TGTGCCAGCAGCCAAAGGACAGGTAGCAATCAGCCCCAGCATTTT.

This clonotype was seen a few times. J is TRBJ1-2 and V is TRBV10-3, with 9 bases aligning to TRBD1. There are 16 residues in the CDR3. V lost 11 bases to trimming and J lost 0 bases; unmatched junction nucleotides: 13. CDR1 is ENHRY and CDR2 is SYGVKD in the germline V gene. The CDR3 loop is CAVTQGAHVANYGYTF. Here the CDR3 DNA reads TGTGCCGTCACACAGGGGGCCCACGTAGCTAACTATGGCTACACCTTC.

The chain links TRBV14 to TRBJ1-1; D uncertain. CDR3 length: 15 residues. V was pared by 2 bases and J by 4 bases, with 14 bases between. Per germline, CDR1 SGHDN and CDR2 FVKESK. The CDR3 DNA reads TGTGCCAGCAGCCAACAGTGTTCATGGACCACTGAAGCTTTCTTT. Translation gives CASSQQCSWTTEAFF.